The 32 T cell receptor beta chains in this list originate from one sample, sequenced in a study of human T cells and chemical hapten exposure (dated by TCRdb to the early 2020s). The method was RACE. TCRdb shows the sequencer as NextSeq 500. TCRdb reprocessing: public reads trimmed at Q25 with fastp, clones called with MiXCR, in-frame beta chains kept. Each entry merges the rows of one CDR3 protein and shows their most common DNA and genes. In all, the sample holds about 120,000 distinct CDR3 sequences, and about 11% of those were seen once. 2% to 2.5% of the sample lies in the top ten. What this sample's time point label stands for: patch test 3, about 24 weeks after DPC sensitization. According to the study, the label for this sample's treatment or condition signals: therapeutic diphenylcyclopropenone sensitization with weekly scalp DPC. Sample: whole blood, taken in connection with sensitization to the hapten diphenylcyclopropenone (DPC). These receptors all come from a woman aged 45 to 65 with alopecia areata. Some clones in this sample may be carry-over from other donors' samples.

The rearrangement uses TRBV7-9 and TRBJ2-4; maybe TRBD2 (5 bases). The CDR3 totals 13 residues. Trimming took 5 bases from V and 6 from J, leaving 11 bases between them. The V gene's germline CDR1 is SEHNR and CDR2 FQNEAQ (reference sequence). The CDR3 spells CASSPSGGNIQYF. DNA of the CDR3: TGTGCCAGCAGCCCTTCCGGAGGAAACATTCAGTACTTC.

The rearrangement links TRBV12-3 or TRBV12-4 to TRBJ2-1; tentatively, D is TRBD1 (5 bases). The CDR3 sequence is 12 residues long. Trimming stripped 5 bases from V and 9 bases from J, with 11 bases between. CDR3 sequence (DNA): TGTGCCAGCAGTGTCCCCCAGGGTGAGCAGTTCTTC. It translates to CASSVPQGEQFF.

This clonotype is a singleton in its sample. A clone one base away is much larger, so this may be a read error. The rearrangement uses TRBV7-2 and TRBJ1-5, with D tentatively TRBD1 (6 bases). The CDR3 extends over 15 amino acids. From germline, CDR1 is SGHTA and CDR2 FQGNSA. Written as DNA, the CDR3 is TGTGCCAGCAGCTCCTGGGGGGCAAGCAATCAGCCCCCGCATTTT. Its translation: CASSSWGASNQPPHF.

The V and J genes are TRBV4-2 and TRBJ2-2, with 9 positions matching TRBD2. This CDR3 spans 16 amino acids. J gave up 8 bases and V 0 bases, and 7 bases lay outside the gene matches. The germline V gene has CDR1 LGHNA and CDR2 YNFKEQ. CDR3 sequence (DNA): TGTGCCAGCAGCCAAGATGACCTAGCGGGGTCTGGGGAGCTGTTTTTT. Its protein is CASSQDDLAGSGELFF.

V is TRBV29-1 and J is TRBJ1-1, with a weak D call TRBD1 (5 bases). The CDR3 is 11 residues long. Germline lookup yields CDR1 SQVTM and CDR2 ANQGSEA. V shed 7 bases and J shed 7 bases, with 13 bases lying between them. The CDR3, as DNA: TGCAGCGGAGCAGGGCCTTATGAAGCTTTCTTT. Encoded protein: CSGAGPYEAFF.

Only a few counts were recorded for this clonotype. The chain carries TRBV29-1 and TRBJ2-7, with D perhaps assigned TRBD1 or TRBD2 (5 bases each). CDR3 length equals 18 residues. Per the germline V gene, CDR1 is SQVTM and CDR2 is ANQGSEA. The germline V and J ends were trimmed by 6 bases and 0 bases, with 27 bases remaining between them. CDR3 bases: TGCAGCGTCTATGGGGGTGGGGTTGGCACCGGGGCCTCCTACGAGCAGTACTTC. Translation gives CSVYGGGVGTGASYEQYF.

The CDR3 DNA reads TGTGCCAGCAGCCAAGGGGACAATGAGCAGTTCTTC. Translation gives CASSQGDNEQFF. The rearrangement joins TRBV4-2 to TRBJ2-1; D call uncertain. V was pared by 1 base and J by 5 bases, with 3 bases between. The germline CDR1 and CDR2 sequences are LGHNA and YNFKEQ. The CDR3 runs to 12 residues.

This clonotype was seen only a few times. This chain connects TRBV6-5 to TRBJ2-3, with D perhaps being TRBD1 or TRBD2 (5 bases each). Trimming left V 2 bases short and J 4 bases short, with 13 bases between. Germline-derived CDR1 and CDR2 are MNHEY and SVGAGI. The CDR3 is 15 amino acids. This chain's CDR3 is CASSYVGTRADTQYF. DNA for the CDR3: TGTGCCAGCAGTTACGTCGGGACCAGGGCAGATACGCAGTATTTT.

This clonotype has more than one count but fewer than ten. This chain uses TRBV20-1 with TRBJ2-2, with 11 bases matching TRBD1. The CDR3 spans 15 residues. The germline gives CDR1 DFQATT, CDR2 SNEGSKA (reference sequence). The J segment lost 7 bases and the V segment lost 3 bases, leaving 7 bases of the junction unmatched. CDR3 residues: CSASRTGGSFGELFF. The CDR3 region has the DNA TGCAGTGCTAGCCGGACAGGGGGCAGTTTCGGGGAGCTGTTTTTT.

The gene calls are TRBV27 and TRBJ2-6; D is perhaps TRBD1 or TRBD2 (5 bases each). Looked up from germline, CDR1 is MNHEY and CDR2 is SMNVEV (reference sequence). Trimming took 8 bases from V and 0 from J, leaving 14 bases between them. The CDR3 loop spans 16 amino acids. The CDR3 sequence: CASAPGRISGANVLTF. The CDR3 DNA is TGTGCCAGCGCGCCGGGGCGAATCTCTGGGGCCAACGTCCTGACTTTC.

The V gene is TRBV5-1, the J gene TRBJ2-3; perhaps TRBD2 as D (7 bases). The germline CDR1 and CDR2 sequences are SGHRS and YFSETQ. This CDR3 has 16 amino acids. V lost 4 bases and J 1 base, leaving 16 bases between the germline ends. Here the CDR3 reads CASSQGGGRGTDTQYF. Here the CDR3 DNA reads TGCGCCAGCAGCCAAGGGGGGGGTAGGGGCACAGATACGCAGTATTTT.

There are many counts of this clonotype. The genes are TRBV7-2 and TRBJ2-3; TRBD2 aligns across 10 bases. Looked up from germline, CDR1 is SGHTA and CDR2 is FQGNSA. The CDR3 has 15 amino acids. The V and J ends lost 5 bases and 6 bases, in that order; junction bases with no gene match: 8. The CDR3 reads CASSIPSGSKDTQYF. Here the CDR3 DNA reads TGTGCCAGCAGCATACCTAGCGGGAGTAAGGATACGCAGTATTTT.

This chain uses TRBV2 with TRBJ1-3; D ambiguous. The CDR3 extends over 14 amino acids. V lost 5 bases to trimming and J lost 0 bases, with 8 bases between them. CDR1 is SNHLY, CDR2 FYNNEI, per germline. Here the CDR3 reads CASSRYSSGNTIYF. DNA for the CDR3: TGTGCCAGCAGTCGATATAGCTCTGGAAACACCATATATTTT.

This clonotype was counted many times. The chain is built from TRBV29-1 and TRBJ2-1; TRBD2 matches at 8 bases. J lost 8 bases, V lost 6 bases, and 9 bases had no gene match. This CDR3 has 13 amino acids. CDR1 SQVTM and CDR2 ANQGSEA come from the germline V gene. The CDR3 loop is CSVRAGVGDEQFF. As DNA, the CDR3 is TGCAGCGTAAGAGCGGGAGTAGGTGATGAGCAGTTCTTC.

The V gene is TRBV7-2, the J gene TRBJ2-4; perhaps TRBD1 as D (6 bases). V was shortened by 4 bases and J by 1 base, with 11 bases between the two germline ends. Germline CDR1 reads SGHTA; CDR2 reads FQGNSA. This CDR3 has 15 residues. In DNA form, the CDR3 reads TGTGCCAGCAGCTCAAACAGGGTGGCCAAAAACATTCAGTACTTC. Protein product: CASSSNRVAKNIQYF.

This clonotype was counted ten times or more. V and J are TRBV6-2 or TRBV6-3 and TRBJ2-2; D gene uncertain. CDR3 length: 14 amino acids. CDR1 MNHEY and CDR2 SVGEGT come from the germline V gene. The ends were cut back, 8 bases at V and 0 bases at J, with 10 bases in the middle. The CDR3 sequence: CASAERANTGELFF. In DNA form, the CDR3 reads TGTGCCAGCGCAGAGCGCGCGAACACCGGGGAGCTGTTTTTT.

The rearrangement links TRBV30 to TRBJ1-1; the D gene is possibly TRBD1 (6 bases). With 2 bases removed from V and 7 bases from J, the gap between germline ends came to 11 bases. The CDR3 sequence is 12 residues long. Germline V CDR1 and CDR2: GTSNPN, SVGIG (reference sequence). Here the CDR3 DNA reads TGTGCCTGGAGTCCCAGGGGCAATGAAGCTTTCTTT. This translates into CAWSPRGNEAFF.

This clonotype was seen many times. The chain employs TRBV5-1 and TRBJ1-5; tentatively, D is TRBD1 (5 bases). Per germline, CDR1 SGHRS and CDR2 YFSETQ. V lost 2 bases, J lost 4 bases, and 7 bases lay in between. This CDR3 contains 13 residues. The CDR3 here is CASSFEGNQPQHF. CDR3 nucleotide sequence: TGCGCCAGCAGCTTCGAGGGGAATCAGCCCCAGCATTTT.

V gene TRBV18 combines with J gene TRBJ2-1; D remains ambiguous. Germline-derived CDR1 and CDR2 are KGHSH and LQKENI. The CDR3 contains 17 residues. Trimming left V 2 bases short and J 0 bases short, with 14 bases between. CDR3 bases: TGTGCCAGCTCACCAAGGACGGCTGAGAGCTCCTACAATGAGCAGTTCTTC. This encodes CASSPRTAESSYNEQFF. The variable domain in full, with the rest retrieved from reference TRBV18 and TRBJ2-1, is NAGVMQNPRHLVRRRGQEARLRCSPMKGHSHVYWYRQLPEEGLKFMVYLQKENIIDESGMPKERFSAEFPKEGPSILRIQQVVRGDSAAYFCASSPRTAESSYNEQFFGPGTRLTVL.

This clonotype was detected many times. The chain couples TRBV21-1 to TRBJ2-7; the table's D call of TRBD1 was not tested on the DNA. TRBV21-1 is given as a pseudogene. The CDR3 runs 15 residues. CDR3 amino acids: CASSKPRTSPYEQYF. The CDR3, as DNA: TGTGCCAGCAGCAAACCTCGGACATCCCCCTACGAGCAGTACTTC.

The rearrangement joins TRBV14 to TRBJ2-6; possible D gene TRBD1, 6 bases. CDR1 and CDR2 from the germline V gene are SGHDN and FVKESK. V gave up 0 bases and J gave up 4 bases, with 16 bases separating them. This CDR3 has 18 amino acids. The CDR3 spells CASSQEGGWGPGANVLTF. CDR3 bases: TGTGCCAGCAGCCAAGAAGGGGGTTGGGGGCCAGGGGCCAACGTCCTGACTTTC.

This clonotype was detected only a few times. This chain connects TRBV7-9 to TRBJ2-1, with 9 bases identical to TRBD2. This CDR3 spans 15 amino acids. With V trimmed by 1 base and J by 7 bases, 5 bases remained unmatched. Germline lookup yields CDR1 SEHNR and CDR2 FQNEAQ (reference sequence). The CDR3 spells CASSLDSGRINEQFF. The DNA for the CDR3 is TGTGCCAGCAGCTTAGACAGCGGGAGGATTAATGAGCAGTTCTTC.

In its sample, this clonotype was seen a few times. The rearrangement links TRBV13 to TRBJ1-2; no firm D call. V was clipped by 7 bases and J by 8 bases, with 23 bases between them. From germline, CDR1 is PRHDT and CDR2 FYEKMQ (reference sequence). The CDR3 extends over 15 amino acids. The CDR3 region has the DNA TGTGCCAGCACCTCACCGGGCCTCGAGGCTAGAGGCTACACCTTC. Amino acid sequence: CASTSPGLEARGYTF.

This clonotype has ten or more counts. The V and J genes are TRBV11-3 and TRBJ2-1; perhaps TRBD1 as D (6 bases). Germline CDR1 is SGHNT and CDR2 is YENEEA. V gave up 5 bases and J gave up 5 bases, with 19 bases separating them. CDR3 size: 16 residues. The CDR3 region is CASSPSGVRVDNEQFF. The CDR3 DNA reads TGTGCCAGCAGCCCATCAGGGGTTCGCGTCGACAATGAGCAGTTCTTC.

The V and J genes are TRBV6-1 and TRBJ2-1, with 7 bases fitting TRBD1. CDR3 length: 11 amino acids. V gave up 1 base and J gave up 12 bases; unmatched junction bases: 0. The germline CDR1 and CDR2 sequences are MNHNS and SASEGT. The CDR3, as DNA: TGTGCCAGCAGTGAAGACAGGGGGCAGTTCTTC. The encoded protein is CASSEDRGQFF.

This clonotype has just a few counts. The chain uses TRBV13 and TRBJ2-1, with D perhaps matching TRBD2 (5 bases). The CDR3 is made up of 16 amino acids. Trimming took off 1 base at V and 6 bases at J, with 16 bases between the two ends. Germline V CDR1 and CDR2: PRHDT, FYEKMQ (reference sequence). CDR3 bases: TGTGCCAGCAGCTTAGTAAGCCGAACCCGGGGCAATGAGCAGTTCTTC. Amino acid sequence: CASSLVSRTRGNEQFF. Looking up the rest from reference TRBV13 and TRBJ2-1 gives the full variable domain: AAGVIQSPRHLIKEKRETATLKCYPIPRHDTVYWYQQGPGQDPQFLISFYEKMQSDKGSIPDRFSAQQFSDYHSELNMSSLELGDSALYFCASSLVSRTRGNEQFFGPGTRLTVL.

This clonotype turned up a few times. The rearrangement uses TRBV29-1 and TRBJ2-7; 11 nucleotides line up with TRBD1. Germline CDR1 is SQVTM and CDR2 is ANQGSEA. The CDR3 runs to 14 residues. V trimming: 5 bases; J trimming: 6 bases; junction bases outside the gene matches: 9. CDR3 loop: CSVSDRGPSSEQYF. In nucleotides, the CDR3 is TGCAGCGTTTCGGACAGGGGGCCTAGCAGCGAGCAGTACTTC.

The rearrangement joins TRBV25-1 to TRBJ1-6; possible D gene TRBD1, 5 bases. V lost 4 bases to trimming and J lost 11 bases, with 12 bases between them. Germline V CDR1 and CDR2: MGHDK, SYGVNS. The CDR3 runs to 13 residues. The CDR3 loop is CASSVGEPAPLHF. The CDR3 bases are TGTGCCAGCAGTGTAGGGGAGCCGGCACCCCTCCACTTT.

CDR3 in DNA: TGTGCCAGCAGTGGGGGACGGGGACCCTACGAGCAGTACTTC. Encoded protein: CASSGGRGPYEQYF. The chain joins TRBV27 to TRBJ2-7; D possibly uses TRBD1 or TRBD2 (5 bases each). The V end was cut by 5 bases, the J end by 2 bases, with 13 bases between. The germline V gene encodes CDR1 MNHEY and CDR2 SMNVEV (reference sequence). The CDR3 has 14 residues.

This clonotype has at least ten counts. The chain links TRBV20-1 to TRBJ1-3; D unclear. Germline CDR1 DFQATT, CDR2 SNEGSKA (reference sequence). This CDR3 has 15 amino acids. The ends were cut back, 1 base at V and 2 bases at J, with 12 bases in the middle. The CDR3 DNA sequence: TGCAGTGCTAGAGGGCATTTTGTGACTGGAAACACCATATATTTT. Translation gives CSARGHFVTGNTIYF.

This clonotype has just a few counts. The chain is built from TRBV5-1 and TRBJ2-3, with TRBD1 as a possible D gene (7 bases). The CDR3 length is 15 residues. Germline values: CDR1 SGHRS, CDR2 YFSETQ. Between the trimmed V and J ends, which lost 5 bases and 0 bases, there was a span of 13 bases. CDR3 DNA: TGCGCCAGCAGTCCGGAGGGGGCAAGCACAGATACGCAGTATTTT. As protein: CASSPEGASTDTQYF.

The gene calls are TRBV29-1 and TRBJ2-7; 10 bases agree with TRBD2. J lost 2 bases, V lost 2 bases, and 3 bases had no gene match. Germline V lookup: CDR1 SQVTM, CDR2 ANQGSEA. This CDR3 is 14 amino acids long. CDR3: CSVEKRGGPYEQYF. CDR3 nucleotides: TGCAGCGTTGAAAAGCGGGGGGGCCCCTACGAGCAGTACTTC.